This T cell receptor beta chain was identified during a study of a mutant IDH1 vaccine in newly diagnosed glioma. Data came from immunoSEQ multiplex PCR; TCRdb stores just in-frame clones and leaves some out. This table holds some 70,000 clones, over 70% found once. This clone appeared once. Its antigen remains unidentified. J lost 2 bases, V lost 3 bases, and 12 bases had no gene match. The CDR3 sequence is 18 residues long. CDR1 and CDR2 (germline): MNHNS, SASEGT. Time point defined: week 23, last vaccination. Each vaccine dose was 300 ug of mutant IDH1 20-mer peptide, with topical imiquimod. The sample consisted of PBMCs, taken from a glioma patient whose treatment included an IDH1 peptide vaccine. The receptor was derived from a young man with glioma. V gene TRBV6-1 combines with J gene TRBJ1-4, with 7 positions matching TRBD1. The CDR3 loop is CASSEGTVTRGTNEKLFF. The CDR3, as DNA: TGTGCCAGCAGTGAGGGGACAGTCACCCGAGGGACTAATGAAAAACTGTTTTTT.